Below, 32 T cell receptor beta chains from the same sample are listed, as sequenced in a study of shared clonotypes between healthy human individuals. Using immunoSEQ multiplex PCR, the repertoire was profiled, and TCRdb retains in-frame clones only, with some absent. The sample holds some 1 million clones, roughly 80% seen once. Sequencing input: memory CD4+ T cells sorted from blood. Subset described: CD45RA-negative fraction. These receptors all stem from a man between 18 and 35 years old in good health.

The chain joins TRBV30 to TRBJ2-5; 14 bases match TRBD2. The CDR3 contains 16 residues. V gave up 3 bases and J gave up 2 bases; unmatched junction bases: 5. The germline V gene has CDR1 GTSNPN and CDR2 SVGIG (reference sequence). Here the CDR3 reads CAWSFRTSGGQETQYF. The CDR3 nucleotides read TGTGCCTGGAGCTTTCGGACTAGCGGGGGGCAAGAGACCCAGTACTTC.

This clone came up a few times. The CDR3 spells CASSILRYEQYF. Written as DNA, the CDR3 is TGTGCCAGCAGCATCCTTCGGTACGAGCAGTACTTC. The chain combines TRBV11-2 with TRBJ2-5; unclear D gene. The DNA end lines up better with TRBJ2-7; the J call may be wrong. There are 12 residues in the CDR3. In germline, CDR1 is SGHAT, CDR2 FQNNGV.

This chain uses TRBV7-3 with TRBJ2-5; 13 nucleotides agree with TRBD2. Germline V lookup: CDR1 SGHTA, CDR2 FQGTGA. With V trimmed by 6 bases and J by 5 bases, 3 bases remained unmatched. The CDR3 sequence is 14 residues long. This chain's CDR3 is CASSSGLAGETQYF. The CDR3 DNA reads as TGTGCCAGCAGTTCGGGACTAGCGGGGGAGACCCAGTACTTC. Using reference TRBV7-3 and TRBJ2-5 for the parts outside the CDR3, the full variable domain is GAGVSQTPSNKVTEKGKYVELRCDPISGHTALYWYRQSLGQGPEFLIYFQGTGAADDSGLPNDRFFAVRPEGSVSTLKIQRTERGDSAVYLCASSSGLAGETQYFGPGTRLLVL.

The chain combines TRBV5-3 with TRBJ1-4; D possibly corresponds to TRBD1 (5 bases). TRBV5-3 has ORF status, its function being uncertain. CDR3 size: 13 residues. The V end was cut by 4 bases, the J end by 7 bases, with 11 bases between. In DNA form, the CDR3 reads TGTGCCAGAAGCCCTGGGGCTTCTGAAAAACTGTTTTTT. Protein sequence: CARSPGASEKLFF.

The chain couples TRBV7-3 to TRBJ2-2, with 7 bases identical to TRBD1. The CDR3 has 15 amino acids. Germline V gene sequence: CDR1 SGHTA, CDR2 FQGTGA. V gave up 5 bases and J gave up 6 bases; unmatched junction bases: 9. DNA of the CDR3: TGTGCCAGCAGCGCCGCCGGGACAGCCGCCGGGGAGCTGTTTTTT. It specifies CASSAAGTAAGELFF.

The rearrangement links TRBV5-6 to TRBJ1-2; tentatively, D is TRBD1 (6 bases). CDR3 length: 14 amino acids. Germline assignment: CDR1 SGHDT and CDR2 YYEEEE. V was cut by 1 base and J by 7 bases, with 14 bases left in between. CDR3 sequence: CASSLLSGVGGYTF. The CDR3 DNA reads as TGTGCCAGCAGCTTGTTATCAGGGGTAGGTGGCTACACCTTC.

This clone showed up just once. The chain links TRBV28 to TRBJ1-4; D gene unclear. Germline CDR1 reads MDHEN; CDR2 reads SYDVKM. This CDR3 comprises 14 residues. V was pared by 3 bases and J by 8 bases, with 13 bases between. The CDR3 coding sequence is TGTGCCAGCAGTTTTATTAGGTATTCCGAAAAACTGTTTTTT. Residues: CASSFIRYSEKLFF.

This clone came up a few times. This sequence joins TRBV7-3 and TRBJ2-5; tentatively, D is TRBD1 or TRBD2 (5 bases each). V was shortened by 5 bases and J by 4 bases, with 17 bases between the two germline ends. This CDR3 has 15 residues. CDR1 and CDR2 (germline): SGHTA, FQGTGA. This chain's CDR3 is CASSPTTRGAETQYF. The CDR3 region has the DNA TGTGCCAGCAGCCCCACCACCCGGGGCGCAGAGACCCAGTACTTC.

V is TRBV30 and J is TRBJ2-5, with D unclear. V lost 2 bases to trimming and J lost 1 base, with 11 bases between them. The germline V gene has CDR1 GTSNPN and CDR2 SVGIG (reference sequence). The CDR3 has 14 amino acids. The CDR3 region is CAWSSELLQETQYF. DNA for the CDR3: TGTGCCTGGAGTTCGGAGCTGCTCCAAGAGACCCAGTACTTC.

With respect to this clone: An end of the junction differs from the germline gene, which may be a read error. The gene calls are TRBV7-7 and TRBJ2-3; 9 bases are shared with TRBD2. This CDR3 is built from 15 residues. Per germline, CDR1 SSHAT and CDR2 FNYEAQ (reference sequence). CDR3 DNA: TGTGCTAGCAGCGCGGGGGGGACTAGTGCAGATACGCAGTATTTT. Translated: CASSAGGTSADTQYF. Based on the CDR3 plus reference TRBV7-7 and TRBJ2-3, the full variable domain is GAGVSQSPRYKVTKRGQDVTLRCDPISSHATLYWYQQALGQGPEFLTYFNYEAQPDKSGLPSDRFSAERPEGSISTLTIQRTEQRDSAMYRCASSAGGTSADTQYFGPGTRLTVL.

V is TRBV11-1 and J is TRBJ1-1; weak D call: TRBD1 (6 bases). CDR1 is SGHAT and CDR2 is FQDESV in the germline V gene (reference sequence). The germline V and J ends were trimmed by 5 bases and 1 base, with 14 bases remaining between them. The CDR3 consists of 15 residues. CDR3 nucleotide sequence: TGTGCCAGCAGCCTATTTATAGGGGGGAACACTGAAGCTTTCTTT. It codes for CASSLFIGGNTEAFF.

This chain links TRBV7-9 with TRBJ2-5, with D perhaps matching TRBD1 (5 bases). V was cut by 3 bases and J by 2 bases, with 13 bases left in between. Germline CDR1 and CDR2: SEHNR and FQNEAQ (reference sequence). The CDR3 has 15 amino acids. In DNA, the CDR3 is TGTGCCAGCAGCTTCGGGCAGGGTCGACAAGAGACCCAGTACTTC. It is translated as CASSFGQGRQETQYF.

The gene calls are TRBV5-1 and TRBJ2-7; D is undetermined. The germline V and J ends were trimmed by 0 bases and 4 bases, with 20 bases remaining between them. Germline V gene lookup returns CDR1 SGHRS and CDR2 YFSETQ. This CDR3 comprises 17 residues. For the CDR3, the DNA is TGCGCCAGCAGCTTGGTGTCCGGGTTTGGTGGTTCGTACGAGCAGTACTTC. It encodes CASSLVSGFGGSYEQYF. Drawing the rest from reference TRBV5-1 and TRBJ2-7, the complete variable domain is KAGVTQTPRYLIKTRGQQVTLSCSPISGHRSVSWYQQTPGQGLQFLFEYFSETQRNKGNFPGRFSGRQFSNSRSEMNVSTLELGDSALYLCASSLVSGFGGSYEQYFGPGTRLTVT.

The genes are TRBV5-4 and TRBJ1-6; D possibly corresponds to TRBD1 (5 bases). The CDR3 is 14 residues long. Germline V lookup: CDR1 SGHNT, CDR2 YYREEE (reference sequence). V lost 0 bases to trimming and J lost 7 bases, with 8 bases between them. For the CDR3, the DNA is TGTGCCAGCAGCTTGGCTCAGGGAAATTCACCCCTCCACTTT. This codes for CASSLAQGNSPLHF.

This clone was recorded a few times. V is TRBV6-5 and J is TRBJ2-7; 8 bases line up with TRBD2. V was pared by 2 bases and J by 6 bases, with 9 bases of the junction left unmatched. This CDR3 comprises 15 residues. Germline V gives CDR1 MNHEY, CDR2 SVGAGI. The CDR3 spells CASSYAGGWSSEQYF. The CDR3 DNA follows: TGTGCCAGCAGTTACGCGGGGGGATGGAGTTCCGAGCAGTACTTC.

The rearrangement joins TRBV2 to TRBJ2-3, with a weak D call TRBD1 (5 bases). With 3 bases removed from V and 3 bases from J, the gap between germline ends came to 13 bases. CDR3 length: 15 residues. The germline gives CDR1 SNHLY, CDR2 FYNNEI. CDR3 loop: CASSDQGLPTDTQYF. DNA of the CDR3: TGTGCCAGCAGTGATCAGGGCCTACCGACAGATACGCAGTATTTT.

In this sample, this clone turned up once. This chain connects TRBV28 to TRBJ1-2; the D is unclear. V lost 3 bases, J lost 4 bases, and 12 bases lay in between. The CDR3 has 14 amino acids. The V gene's germline CDR1 is MDHEN and CDR2 SYDVKM. The CDR3 is CASSFGSHGYGYTF. The CDR3 bases are TGTGCCAGCAGTTTTGGTAGCCACGGCTATGGCTACACCTTC.

The V gene is TRBV11-2, the J gene TRBJ1-2; 7 bases map to TRBD1. The length of the CDR3 is 13 residues. V gave up 5 bases and J gave up 4 bases; unmatched junction bases: 4. The germline V gene has CDR1 SGHAT and CDR2 FQNNGV. Here the CDR3 DNA reads TGTGCCAGCAGCAAGGACAGGACCTATGGCTACACCTTC. This encodes CASSKDRTYGYTF.

This clone has more than one count but fewer than ten. The J gene is TRBJ1-5, the V gene TRBV12-5; unclear D gene. This CDR3 contains 14 residues. Trimming left V 5 bases short and J 5 bases short, with 13 bases between. Germline CDR1 reads LGHNT; CDR2 reads FRNRAP. As DNA, the CDR3 is TGTGCTAGTGGTCTTTACAATTACGATCAGCCCCAGCATTTT. Protein product: CASGLYNYDQPQHF.

This clone was counted only a few times. The chain combines TRBV9 with TRBJ2-1; no clear D gene. Germline V lookup: CDR1 SGDLS, CDR2 YYNGEE. Deletions cut 4 bases from V and 5 bases from J, with 4 bases between. The CDR3 runs to 11 residues. The CDR3 spells CASSQHNEQFF. The CDR3 bases are TGTGCCAGCAGCCAGCACAATGAGCAGTTCTTC.

The rearrangement joins TRBV25-1 to TRBJ1-1; 7 bases are shared with TRBD1. There are 14 residues in the CDR3. The germline gives CDR1 MGHDK, CDR2 SYGVNS. Unmatched junction bases numbered 6, after V lost 4 bases and J lost 4 bases. The CDR3 DNA reads as TGTGCCAGCAGTGCGACAGGGCGCGGCACTGAAGCTTTCTTT. Its protein is CASSATGRGTEAFF.

The V gene is TRBV6-6, the J gene TRBJ1-1, with D possibly being TRBD1 (6 bases). Germline CDR1 is MNHNY and CDR2 is SVGAGI (reference sequence). Trimming stripped 7 bases from V and 1 base from J, with 16 bases between. The CDR3 is made up of 15 amino acids. This chain's CDR3 is CASILNGGGNTEAFF. The DNA for the CDR3 is TGTGCCAGCATTCTTAACGGGGGCGGGAACACTGAAGCTTTCTTT.

V gene TRBV11-2 combines with J gene TRBJ1-1; the D is unclear. The germline V gene encodes CDR1 SGHAT and CDR2 FQNNGV. Trimming cost V 3 bases and J 1 base, with 9 bases left between them. The CDR3 runs 14 residues. The CDR3 DNA reads as TGTGCCAGCAGCTTTGCAGAGGGGAACACTGAAGCTTTCTTT. This translates into CASSFAEGNTEAFF.

This clone is deemed medium-sized. Other DNA sequences in this sample translate to the same CDR3. CDR3 coding DNA: TGCAGCGCCCAACAGGGTAACACTGAAGCTTTCTTT. Encoded protein: CSAQQGNTEAFF. The J gene is TRBJ1-1, the V gene TRBV29-1; D may be TRBD1 (6 bases). Trimming left V 7 bases short and J 2 bases short, with 11 bases between. This CDR3 has 12 residues. CDR1 and CDR2 (germline): SQVTM, ANQGSEA.

This clone has more than one count but fewer than ten. The chain is built from TRBV11-2 and TRBJ1-6; D might be TRBD1 (5 bases). The CDR3 is made up of 16 amino acids. V was cut by 6 bases and J by 7 bases, with 19 bases left in between. Germline values: CDR1 SGHAT, CDR2 FQNNGV. The CDR3 nucleotides read TGTGCCAGCAGTTCCCGCGGGGGGGGTAAGAATTCACCCCTCCACTTT. It translates to CASSSRGGGKNSPLHF.

The rearrangement links TRBV5-3 to TRBJ1-2; 12 bases fit TRBD1. TRBV5-3 is flagged as an ORF with uncertain function. This CDR3 has 17 residues. V was clipped by 1 base and J by 2 bases; unmatched bases: 6. The CDR3 region has the DNA TGTGCCAGAAGCTTGAGGGACAGGGGGCAAATAAACTATGGCTACACCTTC. Translating gives CARSLRDRGQINYGYTF.

The rearrangement joins TRBV4-2 to TRBJ2-1; 11 bases map to TRBD2. CDR3 length: 16 residues. J gave up 13 bases and V 0 bases, and 11 bases lay outside the gene matches. Per germline, CDR1 LGHNA and CDR2 YNFKEQ. This chain's CDR3 is CASSQDLTSGGLTQFF. The CDR3 DNA reads as TGTGCCAGCAGCCAAGATTTAACTAGCGGGGGTCTAACCCAGTTCTTC.

This sequence joins TRBV5-1 and TRBJ2-5; D may be TRBD1 or TRBD2 (5 bases each). V gave up 3 bases and J gave up 5 bases, with 14 bases separating them. The length of the CDR3 is 14 residues. CDR1 and CDR2 from the germline V gene are SGHRS and YFSETQ. The CDR3 DNA follows: TGCGCCAGCAGCTCTGGGACGGGGTGGGAGACCCAGTACTTC. Translating it yields CASSSGTGWETQYF.

V gene TRBV6-4 combines with J gene TRBJ1-2; the match to TRBD1 covers 11 bases. The V segment lost 5 bases and the J segment 6 bases; nucleotides outside the gene matches: 2. The CDR3 contains 13 residues. Per the germline V gene, CDR1 is MRHNA and CDR2 is SNTAGT. The CDR3 DNA reads as TGTGCCAGCAGTCGGACAGGGGGCGATGGCTACACCTTC. This gives the protein CASSRTGGDGYTF.

The rearrangement joins TRBV6-5 to TRBJ1-4; D unresolved. Trimming pared 6 bases from V and 0 bases from J, leaving 8 bases between. Germline assignment: CDR1 MNHEY and CDR2 SVGAGI. There are 14 residues in the CDR3. The CDR3 loop is CASRPSPTNEKLFF. The DNA of the CDR3 is TGTGCCAGCAGACCCAGCCCAACTAATGAAAAACTGTTTTTT.

The chain links TRBV5-5 to TRBJ2-7, with 9 bases that match TRBD2. Germline CDR1 and CDR2: SGHKS and YYEKEE (reference sequence). The V segment lost 0 bases and the J segment 4 bases; nucleotides outside the gene matches: 11. There are 17 residues in the CDR3. The CDR3 DNA follows: TGTGCCAGCAGCTTGGGTGGTTGGCTAGCGGGATCATACGAGCAGTACTTC. It translates to CASSLGGWLAGSYEQYF.

The chain has TRBV5-6 and TRBJ1-2; D perhaps matches TRBD1 (6 bases). The ends were cut back, 4 bases at V and 8 bases at J, with 15 bases in the middle. Germline V CDR1 and CDR2: SGHDT, YYEEEE. CDR3 length: 13 amino acids. This CDR3 is CASSAYRDSGYTF. CDR3 DNA: TGTGCCAGCAGCGCTTACAGGGATAGCGGCTACACCTTC.